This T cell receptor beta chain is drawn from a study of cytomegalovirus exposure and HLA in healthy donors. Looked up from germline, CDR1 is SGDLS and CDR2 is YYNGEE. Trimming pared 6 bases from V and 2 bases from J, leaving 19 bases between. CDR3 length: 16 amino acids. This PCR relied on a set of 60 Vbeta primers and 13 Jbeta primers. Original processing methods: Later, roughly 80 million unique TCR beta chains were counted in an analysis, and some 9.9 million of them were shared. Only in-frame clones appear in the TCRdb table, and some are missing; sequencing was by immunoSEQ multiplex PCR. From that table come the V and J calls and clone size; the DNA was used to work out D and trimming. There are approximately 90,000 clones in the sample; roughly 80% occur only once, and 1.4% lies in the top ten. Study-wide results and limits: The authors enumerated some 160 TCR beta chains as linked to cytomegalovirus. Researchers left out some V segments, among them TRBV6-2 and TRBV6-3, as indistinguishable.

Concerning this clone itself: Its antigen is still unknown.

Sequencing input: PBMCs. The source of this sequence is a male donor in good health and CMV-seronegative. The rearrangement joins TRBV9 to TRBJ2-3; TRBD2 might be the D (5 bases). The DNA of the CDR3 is TGTGCCAGCACCCATGCTGGAGGTACTTCCACAGATACGCAGTATTTT. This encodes CASTHAGGTSTDTQYF.